This T cell receptor (beta chain) originates from a study of CD8 T cells in ankylosing spondylitis. There are a few counts of this clonotype. The antigen is undetermined. Trimming stripped 2 bases from V and 4 bases from J, with 11 bases between. This CDR3 has 14 amino acids. Germline V gene sequence: CDR1 SGHVS, CDR2 FQNEAQ. Generation of TCR beta libraries employed quantitative 5'-RACE incorporating molecular barcodes. TCRdb recomputed calls from the 5' RACE reads with MiXCR, one row per CDR3 protein. The data hold 500,000 to 550,000 distinct CDR3 sequences, with over 9.5% observed a single time. Regarding the study as a whole: What appeared characteristic of ankylosing spondylitis blood was a TCR beta motif of 7 or 8 highly homologous variants. Reports say disease-linked clones showed up significantly more in matched ankylosing spondylitis synovial fluid. In reactive arthritis synovial fluid and blood, some motif variants had been reported before. Relatively rare in peripheral blood, disease-linked clones were also CD8+.

The source is a male donor with ankylosing spondylitis. The J gene is TRBJ1-1, the V gene TRBV7-8, with D possibly being TRBD1 (6 bases). The material sequenced was blood, either unsorted or a sorted T cell fraction (not recorded which). This chain's CDR3 is CASSLQGLGTEAFF. The CDR3 region has the DNA TGTGCCAGCAGCTTACAGGGGCTGGGCACTGAAGCTTTCTTT.